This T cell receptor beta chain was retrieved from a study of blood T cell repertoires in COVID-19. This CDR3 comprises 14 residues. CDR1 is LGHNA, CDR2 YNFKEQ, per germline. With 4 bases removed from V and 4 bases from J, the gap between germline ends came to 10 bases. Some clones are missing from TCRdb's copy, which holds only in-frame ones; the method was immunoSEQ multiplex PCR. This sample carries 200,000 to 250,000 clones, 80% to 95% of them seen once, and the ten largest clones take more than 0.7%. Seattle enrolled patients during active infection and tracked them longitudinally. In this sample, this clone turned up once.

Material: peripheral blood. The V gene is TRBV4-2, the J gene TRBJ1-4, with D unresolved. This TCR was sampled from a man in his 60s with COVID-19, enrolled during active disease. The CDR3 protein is CASSPGLINEKLFF. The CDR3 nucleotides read TGTGCCAGCAGCCCCGGACTGATTAATGAAAAACTGTTTTTT.